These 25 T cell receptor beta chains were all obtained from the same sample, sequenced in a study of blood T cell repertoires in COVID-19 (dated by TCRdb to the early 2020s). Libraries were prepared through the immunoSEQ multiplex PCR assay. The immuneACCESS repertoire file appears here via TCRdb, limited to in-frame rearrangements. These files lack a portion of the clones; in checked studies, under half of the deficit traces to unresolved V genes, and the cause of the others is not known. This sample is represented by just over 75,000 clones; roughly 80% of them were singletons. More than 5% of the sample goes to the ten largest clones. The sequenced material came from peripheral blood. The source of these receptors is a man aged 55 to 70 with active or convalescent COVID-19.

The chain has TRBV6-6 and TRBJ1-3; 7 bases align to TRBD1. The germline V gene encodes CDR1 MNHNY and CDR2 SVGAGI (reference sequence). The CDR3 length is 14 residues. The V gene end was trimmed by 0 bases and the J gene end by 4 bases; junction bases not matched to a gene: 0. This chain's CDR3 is CASSYSDRGNTIYF. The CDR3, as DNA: TGTGCCAGCAGTTACTCGGACAGGGGAAACACCATATATTTT.

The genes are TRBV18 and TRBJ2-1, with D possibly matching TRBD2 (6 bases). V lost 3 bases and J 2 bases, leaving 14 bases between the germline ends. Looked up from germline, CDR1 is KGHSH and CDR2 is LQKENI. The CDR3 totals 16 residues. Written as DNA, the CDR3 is TGTGCCAGCTCACCCCCGATTAGCGGTCCCTACAATGAGCAGTTCTTC. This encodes CASSPPISGPYNEQFF.

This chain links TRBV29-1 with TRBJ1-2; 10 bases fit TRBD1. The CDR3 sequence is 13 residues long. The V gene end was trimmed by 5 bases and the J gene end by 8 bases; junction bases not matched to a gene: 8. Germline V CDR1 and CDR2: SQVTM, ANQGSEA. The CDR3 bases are TGCAGCGTTCTCCGACAGGGGGCCAGGGGCTACACCTTC. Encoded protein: CSVLRQGARGYTF. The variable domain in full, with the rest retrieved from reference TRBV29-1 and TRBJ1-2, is SAVISQKPSRDICQRGTSLTIQCQVDSQVTMMFWYRQQPGQSLTLIATANQGSEATYESGFVIDKFPISRPNLTFSTLTVSNMSPEDSSIYLCSVLRQGARGYTFGSGTRLTVV.

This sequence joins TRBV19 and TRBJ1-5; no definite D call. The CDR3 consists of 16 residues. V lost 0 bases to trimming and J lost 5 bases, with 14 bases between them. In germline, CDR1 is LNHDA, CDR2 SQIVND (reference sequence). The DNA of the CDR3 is TGTGCCAGTAGTATAGATCCTGAGAGGAATTATCAGCCCCAGCATTTT. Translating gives CASSIDPERNYQPQHF.

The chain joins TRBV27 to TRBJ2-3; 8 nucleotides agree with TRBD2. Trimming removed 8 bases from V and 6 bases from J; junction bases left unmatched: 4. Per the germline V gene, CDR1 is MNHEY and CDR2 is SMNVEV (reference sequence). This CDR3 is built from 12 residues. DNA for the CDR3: TGTGCCAGCCGTAGACTAGCGGATACGCAGTATTTT. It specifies CASRRLADTQYF.

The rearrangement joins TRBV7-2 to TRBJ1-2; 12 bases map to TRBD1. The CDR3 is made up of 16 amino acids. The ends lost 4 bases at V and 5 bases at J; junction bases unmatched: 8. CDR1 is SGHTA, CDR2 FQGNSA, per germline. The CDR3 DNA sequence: TGTGCCAGCAGCTCCGGGACAGGGGGCTTGGTGTATGGCTACACCTTC. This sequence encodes CASSSGTGGLVYGYTF.

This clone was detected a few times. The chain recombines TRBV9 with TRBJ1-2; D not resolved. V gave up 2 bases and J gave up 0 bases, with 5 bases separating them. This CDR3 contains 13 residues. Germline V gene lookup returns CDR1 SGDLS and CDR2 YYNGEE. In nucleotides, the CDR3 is TGTGCCAGCAGCGTTGAGACTAACTATGGCTACACCTTC. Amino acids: CASSVETNYGYTF.

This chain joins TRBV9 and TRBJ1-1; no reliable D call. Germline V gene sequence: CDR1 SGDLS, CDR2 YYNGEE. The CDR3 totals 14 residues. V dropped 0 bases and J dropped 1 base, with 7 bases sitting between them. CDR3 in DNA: TGTGCCAGCAGCGTAGGGCCCGAGAACACTGAAGCTTTCTTT. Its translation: CASSVGPENTEAFF.

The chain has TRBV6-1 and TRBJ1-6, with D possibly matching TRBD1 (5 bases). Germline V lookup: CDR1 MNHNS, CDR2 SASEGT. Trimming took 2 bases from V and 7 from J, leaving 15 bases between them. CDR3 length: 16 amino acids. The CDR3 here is CASSEWGVQINSPLHF. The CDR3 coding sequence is TGTGCCAGCAGTGAATGGGGGGTCCAAATCAATTCACCCCTCCACTTT.

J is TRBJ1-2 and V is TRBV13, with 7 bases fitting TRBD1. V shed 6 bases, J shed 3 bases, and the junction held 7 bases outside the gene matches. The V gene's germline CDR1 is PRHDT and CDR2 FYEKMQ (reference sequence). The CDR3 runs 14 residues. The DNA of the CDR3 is TGTGCCAGCAGTTCCCCCGGGACAGACTATGGCTACACCTTC. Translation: CASSSPGTDYGYTF. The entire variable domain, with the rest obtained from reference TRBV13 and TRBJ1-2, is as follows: AAGVIQSPRHLIKEKRETATLKCYPIPRHDTVYWYQQGPGQDPQFLISFYEKMQSDKGSIPDRFSAQQFSDYHSELNMSSLELGDSALYFCASSSPGTDYGYTFGSGTRLTVV.

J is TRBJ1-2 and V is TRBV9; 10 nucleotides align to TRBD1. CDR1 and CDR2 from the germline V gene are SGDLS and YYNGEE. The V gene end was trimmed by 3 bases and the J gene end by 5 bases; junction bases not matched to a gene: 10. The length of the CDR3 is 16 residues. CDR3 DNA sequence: TGTGCCAGCAGCGCAAGACCCGGGACAGGGGCTTATGGCTACACCTTC. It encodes CASSARPGTGAYGYTF.

DNA for the CDR3: TGTGCTAGTGGTTCGTCGACAGGGAGGACTGAAGCTTTCTTT. This sequence encodes CASGSSTGRTEAFF. V gene TRBV12-5 combines with J gene TRBJ1-1; 7 nucleotides match TRBD1. The germline V gene has CDR1 LGHNT and CDR2 FRNRAP. V lost 4 bases, J lost 5 bases, and 7 bases stayed unmatched. The CDR3 extends over 14 amino acids.

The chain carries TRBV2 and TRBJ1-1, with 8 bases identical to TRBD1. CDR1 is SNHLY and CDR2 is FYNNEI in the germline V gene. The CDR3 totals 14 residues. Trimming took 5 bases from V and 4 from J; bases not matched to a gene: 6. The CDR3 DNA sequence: TGTGCCAGCAGTAAGGACAGGGAGGGCACTGAAGCTTTCTTT. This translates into CASSKDREGTEAFF.

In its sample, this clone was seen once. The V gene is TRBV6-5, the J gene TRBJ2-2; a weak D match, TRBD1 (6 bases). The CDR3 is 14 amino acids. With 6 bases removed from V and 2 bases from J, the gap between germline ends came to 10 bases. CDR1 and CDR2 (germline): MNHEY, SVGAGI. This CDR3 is CASSGQINTGELFF. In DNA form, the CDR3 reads TGTGCCAGCAGCGGACAGATAAACACCGGGGAGCTGTTTTTT.

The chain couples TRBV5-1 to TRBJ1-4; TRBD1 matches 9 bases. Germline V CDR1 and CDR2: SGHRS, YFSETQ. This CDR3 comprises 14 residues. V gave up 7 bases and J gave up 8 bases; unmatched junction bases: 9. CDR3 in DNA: TGCGCCAGCGCTTCAGGGACAGGGAACGAAAAACTGTTTTTT. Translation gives CASASGTGNEKLFF.

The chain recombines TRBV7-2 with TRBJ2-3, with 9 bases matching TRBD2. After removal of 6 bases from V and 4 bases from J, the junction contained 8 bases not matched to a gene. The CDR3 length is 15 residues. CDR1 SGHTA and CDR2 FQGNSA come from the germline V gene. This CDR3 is CASRRGGLLSDTQYF. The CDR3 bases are TGTGCCAGCAGGCGGGGGGGCCTTTTATCAGATACGCAGTATTTT.

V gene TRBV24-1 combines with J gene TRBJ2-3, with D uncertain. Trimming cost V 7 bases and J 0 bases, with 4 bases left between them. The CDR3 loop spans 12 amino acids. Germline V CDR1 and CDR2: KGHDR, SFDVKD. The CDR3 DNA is TGTGCCACCAGCGGGAGCACAGATACGCAGTATTTT. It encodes CATSGSTDTQYF.

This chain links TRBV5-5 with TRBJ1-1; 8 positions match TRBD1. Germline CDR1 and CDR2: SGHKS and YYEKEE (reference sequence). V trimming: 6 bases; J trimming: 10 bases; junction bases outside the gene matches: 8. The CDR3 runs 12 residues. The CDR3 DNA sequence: TGTGCCAGCAATCCCGGACAGGGTCGAGCTTTCTTT. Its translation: CASNPGQGRAFF. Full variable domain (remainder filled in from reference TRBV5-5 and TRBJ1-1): DAGVTQSPTHLIKTRGQQVTLRCSPISGHKSVSWYQQVLGQGPQFIFQYYEKEERGRGNFPDRFSARQFPNYSSELNVNALLLGDSALYLCASNPGQGRAFFGQGTRLTVV.

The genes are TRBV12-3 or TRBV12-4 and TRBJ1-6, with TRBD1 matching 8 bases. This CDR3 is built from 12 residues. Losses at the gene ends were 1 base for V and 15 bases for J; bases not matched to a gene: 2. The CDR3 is CASSLEDRDLHF. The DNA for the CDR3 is TGTGCCAGCAGTTTAGAGGACAGGGACCTCCACTTT.

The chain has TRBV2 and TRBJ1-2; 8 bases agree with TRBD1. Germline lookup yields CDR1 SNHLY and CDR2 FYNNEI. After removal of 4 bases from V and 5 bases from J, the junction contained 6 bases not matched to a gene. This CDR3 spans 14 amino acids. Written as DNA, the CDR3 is TGTGCCAGCAGTGGGACAGGGAATTTATATGGCTACACCTTC. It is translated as CASSGTGNLYGYTF. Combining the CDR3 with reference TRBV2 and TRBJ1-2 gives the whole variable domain EPEVTQTPSHQVTQMGQEVILRCVPISNHLYFYWYRQILGQKVEFLVSFYNNEISEKSEIFDDQFSVERPDGSNFTLKIRSTKLEDSAMYFCASSGTGNLYGYTFGSGTRLTVV.

The CDR3 DNA reads as TGTGCCAGCAGCGCCGGGGGCCTCGGGGGGGAAGAGACCCAGTACTTC. This sequence encodes CASSAGGLGGEETQYF. This chain links TRBV7-2 with TRBJ2-5, with 8 bases fitting TRBD2. The CDR3 spans 16 residues. Germline CDR1 SGHTA, CDR2 FQGNSA. The V segment lost 5 bases and the J segment 3 bases; nucleotides outside the gene matches: 11.

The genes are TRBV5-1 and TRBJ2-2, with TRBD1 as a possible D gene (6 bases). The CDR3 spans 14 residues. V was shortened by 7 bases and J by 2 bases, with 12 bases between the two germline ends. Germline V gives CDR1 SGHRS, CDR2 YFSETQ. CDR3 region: CASASTGNTGELFF. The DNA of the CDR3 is TGCGCCAGCGCGTCGACAGGTAACACCGGGGAGCTGTTTTTT. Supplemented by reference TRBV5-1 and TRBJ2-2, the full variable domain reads KAGVTQTPRYLIKTRGQQVTLSCSPISGHRSVSWYQQTPGQGLQFLFEYFSETQRNKGNFPGRFSGRQFSNSRSEMNVSTLELGDSALYLCASASTGNTGELFFGEGSRLTVL.

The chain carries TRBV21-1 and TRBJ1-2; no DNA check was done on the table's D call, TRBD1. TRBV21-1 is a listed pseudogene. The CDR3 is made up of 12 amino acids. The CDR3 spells CASRPANYGYTF. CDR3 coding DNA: TGTGCCAGCAGACCAGCTAACTATGGCTACACCTTC.

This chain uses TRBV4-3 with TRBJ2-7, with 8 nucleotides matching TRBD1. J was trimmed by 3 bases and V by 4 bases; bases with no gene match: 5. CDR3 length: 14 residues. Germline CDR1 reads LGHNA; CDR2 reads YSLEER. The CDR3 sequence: CASSPGGTGYEQYF. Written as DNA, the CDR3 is TGCGCCAGCAGCCCAGGAGGGACAGGCTACGAGCAGTACTTC.

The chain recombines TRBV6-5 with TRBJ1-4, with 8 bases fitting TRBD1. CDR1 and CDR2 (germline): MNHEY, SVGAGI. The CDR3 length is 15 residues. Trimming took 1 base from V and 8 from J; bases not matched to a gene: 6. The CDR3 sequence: CASSYWGQEGEKLFF. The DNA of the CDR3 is TGTGCCAGCAGTTACTGGGGACAGGAAGGAGAAAAACTGTTTTTT.